This TCR beta chain was observed in a study of blood T cell repertoires in COVID-19. Study-level information: Sources were T cells, B-cell-depleted T cells, or PBMCs; the material itself was cDNA or gDNA.

In the source study's methods: Estimation of nucleated cell counts was performed using reference gene primer amplification. Generated by immunoSEQ multiplex PCR, the TCRdb table keeps only in-frame clones and is missing some. V, J and clone size are those of that table, while D and trimming were read from the DNA. Of tens of thousands of clones listed, about 86% are singletons. With 9 bases clipped from V and 1 base from J, the junction kept 14 bases outside the gene matches. CDR3 length equals 17 residues. Germline CDR1 LGHNT, CDR2 FRNRAP. The source material was peripheral blood. This sequence joins TRBV12-5 and TRBJ2-5, with TRBD2 matching over 10 bases. The TCR originated in a human donor in a cohort sampled during active COVID-19. DNA of the CDR3: TGTGCTAGGGACCCACTCGAGGGACTAGCGCTCCAAGAGACCCAGTACTTC. The encoded protein is CARDPLEGLALQETQYF.